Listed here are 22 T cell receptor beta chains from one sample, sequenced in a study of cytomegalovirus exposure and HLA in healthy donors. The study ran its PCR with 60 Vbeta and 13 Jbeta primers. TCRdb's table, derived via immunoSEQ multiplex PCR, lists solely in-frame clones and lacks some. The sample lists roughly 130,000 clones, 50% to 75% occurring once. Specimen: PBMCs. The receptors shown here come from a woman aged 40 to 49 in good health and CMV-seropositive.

CDR3 DNA sequence: TGCAGCGTTGAAAAAAACAGGGTAGTGGAGACCCAGTACTTC. It translates to CSVEKNRVVETQYF. V is TRBV29-1 and J is TRBJ2-5; tentative D call: TRBD1 (6 bases). The germline gives CDR1 SQVTM, CDR2 ANQGSEA. The CDR3 has 14 residues. The V end was cut by 2 bases, the J end by 5 bases, with 15 bases between. The variable domain in full, completed from reference TRBV29-1 and TRBJ2-5, reads SAVISQKPSRDICQRGTSLTIQCQVDSQVTMMFWYRQQPGQSLTLIATANQGSEATYESGFVIDKFPISRPNLTFSTLTVSNMSPEDSSIYLCSVEKNRVVETQYFGPGTRLLVL.

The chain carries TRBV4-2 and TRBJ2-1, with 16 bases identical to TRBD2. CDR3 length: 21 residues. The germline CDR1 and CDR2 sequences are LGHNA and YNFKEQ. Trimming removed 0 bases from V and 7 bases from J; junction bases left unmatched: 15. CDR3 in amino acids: CASSQDPNPGLAGGPDNEQFF. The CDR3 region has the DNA TGTGCCAGCAGCCAAGATCCTAATCCGGGACTAGCGGGAGGGCCCGATAATGAGCAGTTCTTC.

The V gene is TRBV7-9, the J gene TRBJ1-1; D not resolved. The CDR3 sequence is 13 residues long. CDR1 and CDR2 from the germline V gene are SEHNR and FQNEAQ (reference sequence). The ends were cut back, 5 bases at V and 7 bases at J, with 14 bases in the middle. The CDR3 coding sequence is TGTGCCAGCAGCCAAGCGGGGTACGATGAAGCTTTCTTT. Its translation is CASSQAGYDEAFF.

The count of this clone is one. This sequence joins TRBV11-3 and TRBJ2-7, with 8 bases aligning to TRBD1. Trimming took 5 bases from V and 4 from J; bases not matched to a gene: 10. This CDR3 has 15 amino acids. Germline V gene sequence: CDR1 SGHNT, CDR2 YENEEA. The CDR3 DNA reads TGTGCCAGCAGCCTAGCCGGGACAGGCTATTACGAGCAGTACTTC. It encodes CASSLAGTGYYEQYF.

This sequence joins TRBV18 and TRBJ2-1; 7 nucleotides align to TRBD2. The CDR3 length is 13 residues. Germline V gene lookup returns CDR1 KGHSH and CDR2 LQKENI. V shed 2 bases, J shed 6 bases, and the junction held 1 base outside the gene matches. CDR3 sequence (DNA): TGTGCCAGCTCACCAGGGGAGGGCAATGAGCAGTTCTTC. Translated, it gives CASSPGEGNEQFF.

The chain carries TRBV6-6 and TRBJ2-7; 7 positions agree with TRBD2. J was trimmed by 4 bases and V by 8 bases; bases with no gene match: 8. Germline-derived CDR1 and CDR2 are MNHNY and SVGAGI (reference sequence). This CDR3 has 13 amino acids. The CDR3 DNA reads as TGTGCCAGCTTGTGGTCGGGGGGATACGAGCAGTACTTC. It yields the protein CASLWSGGYEQYF.

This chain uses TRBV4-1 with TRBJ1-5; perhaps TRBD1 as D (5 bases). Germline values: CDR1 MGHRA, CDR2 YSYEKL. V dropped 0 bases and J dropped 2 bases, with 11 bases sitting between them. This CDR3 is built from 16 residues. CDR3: CASSQDGGIGNQPQHF. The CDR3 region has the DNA TGCGCCAGCAGCCAAGACGGGGGTATCGGCAATCAGCCCCAGCATTTT.

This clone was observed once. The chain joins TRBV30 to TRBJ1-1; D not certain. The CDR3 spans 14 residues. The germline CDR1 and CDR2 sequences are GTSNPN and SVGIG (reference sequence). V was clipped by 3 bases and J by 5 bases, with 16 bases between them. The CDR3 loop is CAWSSRGRGTEAFF. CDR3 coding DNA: TGTGCCTGGAGCTCCCGAGGGCGAGGGACTGAAGCTTTCTTT.

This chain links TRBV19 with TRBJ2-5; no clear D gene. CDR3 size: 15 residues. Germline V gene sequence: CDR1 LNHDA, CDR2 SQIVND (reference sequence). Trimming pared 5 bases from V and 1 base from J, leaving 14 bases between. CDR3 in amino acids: CASSFGSTPQETQYF. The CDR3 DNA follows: TGTGCCAGTAGTTTCGGGTCCACACCCCAAGAGACCCAGTACTTC.

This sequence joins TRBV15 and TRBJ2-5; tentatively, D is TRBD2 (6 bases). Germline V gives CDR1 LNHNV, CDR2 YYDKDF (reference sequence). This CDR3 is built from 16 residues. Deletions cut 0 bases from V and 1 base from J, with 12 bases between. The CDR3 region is CATSRENSGSQETQYF. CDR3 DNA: TGTGCCACCAGCAGAGAGAATAGCGGAAGCCAAGAGACCCAGTACTTC.

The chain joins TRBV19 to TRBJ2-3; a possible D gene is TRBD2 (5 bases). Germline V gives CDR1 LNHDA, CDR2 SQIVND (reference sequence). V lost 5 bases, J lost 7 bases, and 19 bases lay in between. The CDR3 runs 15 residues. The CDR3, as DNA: TGTGCCAGTAGTGACTCTCACGGAGGCGGAAATACGCAGTATTTT. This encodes CASSDSHGGGNTQYF.

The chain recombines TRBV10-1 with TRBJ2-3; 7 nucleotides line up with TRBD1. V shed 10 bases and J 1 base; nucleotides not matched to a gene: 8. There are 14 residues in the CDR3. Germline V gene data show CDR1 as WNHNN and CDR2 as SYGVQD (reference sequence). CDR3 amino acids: CATSTGTGTDTQYF. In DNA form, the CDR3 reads TGCGCCACTAGCACCGGGACAGGCACAGATACGCAGTATTTT.

CDR3: CASSFNGGAGETQYF. The CDR3 DNA reads TGTGCCAGCAGCTTTAACGGGGGGGCAGGAGAGACCCAGTACTTC. This chain joins TRBV7-2 and TRBJ2-5; TRBD2 agrees at 8 bases. V dropped 3 bases and J dropped 4; count of bases not matched to a gene: 7. Per germline, CDR1 SGHTA and CDR2 FQGNSA. The CDR3 consists of 15 residues.

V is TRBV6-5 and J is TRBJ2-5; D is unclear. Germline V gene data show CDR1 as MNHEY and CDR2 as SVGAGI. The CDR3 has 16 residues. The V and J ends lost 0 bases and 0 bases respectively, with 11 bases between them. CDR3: CASSYSPTEYQETQYF. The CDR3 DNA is TGTGCCAGCAGTTACTCCCCCACAGAGTACCAAGAGACCCAGTACTTC.

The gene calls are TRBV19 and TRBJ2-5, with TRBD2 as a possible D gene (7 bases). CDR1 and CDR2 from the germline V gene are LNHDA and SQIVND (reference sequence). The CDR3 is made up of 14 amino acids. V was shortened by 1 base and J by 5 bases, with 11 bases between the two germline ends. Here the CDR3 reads CASSIGGGRETQYF. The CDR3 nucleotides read TGTGCCAGTAGTATAGGGGGGGGCAGGGAGACCCAGTACTTC. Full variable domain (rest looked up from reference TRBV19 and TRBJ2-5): DGGITQSPKYLFRKEGQNVTLSCEQNLNHDAMYWYRQDPGQGLRLIYYSQIVNDFQKGDIAEGYSVSREKKESFPLTVTSAQKNPTAFYLCASSIGGGRETQYFGPGTRLLVL.

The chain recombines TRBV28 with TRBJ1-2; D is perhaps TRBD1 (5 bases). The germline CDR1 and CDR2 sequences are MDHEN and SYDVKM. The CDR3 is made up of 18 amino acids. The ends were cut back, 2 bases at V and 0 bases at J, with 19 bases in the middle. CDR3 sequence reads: CASSLVLTPRDSNYGYTF. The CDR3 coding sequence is TGTGCCAGCAGTTTAGTGCTCACTCCCAGGGATTCTAACTATGGCTACACCTTC.

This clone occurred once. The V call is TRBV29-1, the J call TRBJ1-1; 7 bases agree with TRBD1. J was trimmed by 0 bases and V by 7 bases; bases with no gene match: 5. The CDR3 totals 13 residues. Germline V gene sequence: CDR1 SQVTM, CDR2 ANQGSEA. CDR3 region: CSALTGLNTEAFF. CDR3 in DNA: TGCAGCGCCTTGACAGGGCTGAACACTGAAGCTTTCTTT.

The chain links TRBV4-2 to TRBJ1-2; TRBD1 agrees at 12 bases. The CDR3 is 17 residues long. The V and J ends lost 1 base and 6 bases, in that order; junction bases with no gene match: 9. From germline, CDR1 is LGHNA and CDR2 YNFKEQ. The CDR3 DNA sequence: TGTGCCAGCAGCCAAGGCATGTGGGACAGGGGGCCCGATGGCTACACCTTC. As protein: CASSQGMWDRGPDGYTF.

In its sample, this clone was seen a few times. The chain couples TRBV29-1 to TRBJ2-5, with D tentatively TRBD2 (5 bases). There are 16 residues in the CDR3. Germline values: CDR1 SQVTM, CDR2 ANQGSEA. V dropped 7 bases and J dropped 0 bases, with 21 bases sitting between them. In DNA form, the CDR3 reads TGCAGCGCGGAGGCCTACAGTGCCATCTACCAAGAGACCCAGTACTTC. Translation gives CSAEAYSAIYQETQYF.

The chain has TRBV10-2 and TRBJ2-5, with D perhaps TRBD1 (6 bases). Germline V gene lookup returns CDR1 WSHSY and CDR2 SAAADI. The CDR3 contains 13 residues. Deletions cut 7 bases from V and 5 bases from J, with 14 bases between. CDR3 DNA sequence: TGCGCCAGCAAAGTCGGCCAGGGGGAGACCCAGTACTTC. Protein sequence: CASKVGQGETQYF.

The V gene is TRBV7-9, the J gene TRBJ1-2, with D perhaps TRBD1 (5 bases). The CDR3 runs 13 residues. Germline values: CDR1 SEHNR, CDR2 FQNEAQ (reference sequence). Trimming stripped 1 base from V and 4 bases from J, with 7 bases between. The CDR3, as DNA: TGTGCCAGCAGCTTAGGTGGGGCCTATGGCTACACCTTC. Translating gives CASSLGGAYGYTF.

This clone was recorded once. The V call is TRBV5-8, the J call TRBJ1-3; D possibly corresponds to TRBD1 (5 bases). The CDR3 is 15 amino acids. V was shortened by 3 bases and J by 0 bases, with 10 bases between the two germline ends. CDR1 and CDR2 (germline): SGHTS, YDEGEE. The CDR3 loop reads CASSSEGTSGNTIYF. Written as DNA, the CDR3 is TGTGCCAGCAGCTCGGAGGGGACCTCTGGAAACACCATATATTTT.